Each of the 30 T cell receptor beta chains below was sequenced from the same sample in a study of CD8+CD57+ T cells in acquired aplastic anemia. TCR beta VDJ and CDR3 profiling used genomic DNA as template. Using its own MiXCR run on the reads, TCRdb lists one record per CDR3 protein. The sample shows more than 95,000 distinct CDR3 sequences, about 40% of them seen only once. The sequenced patients had an expansion of CD8+CD57+ cells seen by flow cytometry. The specimen sequenced was sorted CD4+, CD8+, or CD8+CD57+ T cells (not recorded which) from PBMCs. These receptors were obtained from a human donor with aplastic anemia.

The chain uses TRBV10-2 and TRBJ1-6; D unclear. This CDR3 has 14 amino acids. CDR1 is WSHSY and CDR2 is SAAADI in the germline V gene. V shed 8 bases and J shed 10 bases, with 18 bases lying between them. CDR3 in DNA: TGCGCCAGCCTCGAGGTCGGGGTAGGGTCACCCCTCCACTTT. The encoded protein is CASLEVGVGSPLHF.

This clonotype was observed at least ten times. This clone may be a read error of a much larger clone one base away. This chain links TRBV10-2 with TRBJ1-2; the D is unclear. Germline CDR1 reads WSHSY; CDR2 reads SAAADI. The CDR3 has 14 residues. CDR3 DNA sequence: TGCGCCGGCAGTGAGTCAGGAAACCAAGGTGGCTACACCTTC. This encodes CAGSESGNQGGYTF.

This clonotype has at least ten counts. The genes are TRBV20-1 and TRBJ2-7; D is uncertain. In germline, CDR1 is DFQATT, CDR2 SNEGSKA (reference sequence). The germline V and J ends were trimmed by 0 bases and 3 bases, with 9 bases remaining between them. The CDR3 runs to 13 residues. CDR3 sequence reads: CSARDLKGYEQYF. The CDR3 DNA follows: TGCAGTGCTAGAGATCTAAAGGGCTACGAGCAGTACTTC.

This clonotype was recorded only once. The CDR3 carries no conserved terminal phenylalanine or tryptophan, so it likely arises from a read error. The rearrangement links TRBV28 to TRBJ2-7; 16 positions agree with TRBD2. The CDR3 covers 17 residues. CDR1 MDHEN and CDR2 SYDVKM come from the germline V gene. V shed 3 bases, J shed 7 bases, and the junction held 9 bases outside the gene matches. The CDR3 loop reads CASSLEPGLAGGREQYS. In nucleotides, the CDR3 is TGTGCCAGCAGTTTGGAGCCGGGACTAGCGGGGGGGAGGGAGCAGTACTCC.

V and J are TRBV19 and TRBJ1-1, with D perhaps TRBD1 (5 bases). CDR3 size: 17 residues. The V end lost 6 bases, the J end lost 5 bases, and 25 bases lay between the germline ends. Germline V gene lookup returns CDR1 LNHDA and CDR2 SQIVND (reference sequence). CDR3 nucleotide sequence: TGTGCCAGTAGGAGGTACCCCACGGGGGTGGTGACGACTGAAGCTTTCTTT. Amino acids: CASRRYPTGVVTTEAFF.

This clonotype was counted many times. This rearrangement joins TRBV7-9 to TRBJ2-1; perhaps TRBD2 as D (5 bases). The V gene lost 5 bases and the J gene lost 0 bases, with 14 bases spanning the gap. Germline V gene lookup returns CDR1 SEHNR and CDR2 FQNEAQ (reference sequence). The CDR3 consists of 16 residues. The CDR3, as DNA: TGTGCCAGCAGCCTATGGACTGGCGGCTCCTACAATGAGCAGTTCTTC. As protein: CASSLWTGGSYNEQFF.

V gene TRBV29-1 combines with J gene TRBJ1-2; TRBD1 agrees at 8 bases. This CDR3 spans 15 amino acids. The V gene end was trimmed by 7 bases and the J gene end by 4 bases; junction bases not matched to a gene: 14. Germline V CDR1 and CDR2: SQVTM, ANQGSEA. CDR3 nucleotide sequence: TGCAGCGCCGAGAGGTTGGACAGGGAAGGCTATGGCTACACCTTC. Its protein is CSAERLDREGYGYTF.

Many counts were recorded for this clonotype. The rearrangement links TRBV2 to TRBJ2-2, with 9 bases that match TRBD2. The junction had 5 bases not matched to a gene; V was cut back by 6 bases and J by 3 bases. The CDR3 has 15 amino acids. From germline, CDR1 is SNHLY and CDR2 FYNNEI. The chain's CDR3 is CASRVERGDTGELFF. The DNA for the CDR3 is TGTGCCAGCAGGGTGGAGCGGGGGGACACCGGGGAGCTGTTTTTT.

The CDR3 DNA sequence: TGCGCCAGCAGCTTGTTGTCCCCTAATTCACCCCTCCACTTT. Its translation is CASSLLSPNSPLHF. The chain combines TRBV5-1 with TRBJ1-6; D call uncertain. V was clipped by 1 base and J by 6 bases, with 8 bases between them. The germline V gene encodes CDR1 SGHRS and CDR2 YFSETQ. This CDR3 has 14 amino acids. Complete variable domain (other parts from reference TRBV5-1 and TRBJ1-6): KAGVTQTPRYLIKTRGQQVTLSCSPISGHRSVSWYQQTPGQGLQFLFEYFSETQRNKGNFPGRFSGRQFSNSRSEMNVSTLELGDSALYLCASSLLSPNSPLHFGNGTRLTVT.

A note on this clonotype: The germline gene is not matched at one end of the junction; a read error may be the cause. The chain links TRBV9 to TRBJ2-6; the D gene could be TRBD1 or TRBD2 (5 bases each). This CDR3 comprises 13 residues. Germline V gene lookup returns CDR1 SGDLS and CDR2 YYNGEE. The CDR3 coding sequence is TGTGCCAGCAGCGTAGGAGGGGCCAACGCCCTGACTTTC. Protein product: CASSVGGANALTF. Looking up the rest from reference TRBV9 and TRBJ2-6 gives the full variable domain: DSGVTQTPKHLITATGQRVTLRCSPRSGDLSVYWYQQSLDQGLQFLIQYYNGEERAKGNILERFSAQQFPDLHSELNLSSLELGDSALYFCASSVGGANALTFGAGSRLTVL.

This clonotype was seen ten or more times. V usage is TRBV12-3 or TRBV12-4 and J usage is TRBJ2-7; 11 bases align to TRBD2. The trim removed 5 bases at V and 7 bases at J, leaving 10 bases unmatched. This CDR3 contains 15 residues. The CDR3 spells CASSLTSGGFREQYF. The CDR3 coding sequence is TGTGCCAGCAGTCTTACTAGCGGGGGTTTTAGGGAGCAGTACTTC.

The chain carries TRBV12-3 or TRBV12-4 and TRBJ1-5; D is perhaps TRBD1 (5 bases). Trimming pared 0 bases from V and 5 bases from J, leaving 8 bases between. The CDR3 loop spans 14 amino acids. The CDR3 DNA reads TGTGCCAGCAGTTTAGCGCGGGGGGATCAGCCCCAGCATTTT. It is translated as CASSLARGDQPQHF.

This clonotype was counted a few times. V and J are TRBV3-1 and TRBJ1-1; no clear D. CDR3 length equals 14 residues. The V gene's germline CDR1 is LGHDT and CDR2 YNNKEL (reference sequence). Trimming took off 1 base at V and 4 bases at J, with 10 bases between the two ends. The CDR3 region is CASSQATASTEAFF. CDR3 DNA sequence: TGTGCCAGCAGCCAAGCAACTGCGAGCACTGAAGCTTTCTTT.

This clonotype was seen repeatedly, ten times or more. The rearrangement joins TRBV5-1 to TRBJ1-2, with unresolved D. CDR1 and CDR2 (germline): SGHRS, YFSETQ. This CDR3 contains 13 residues. V lost 5 bases and J lost 3, with 11 bases in between. CDR3: CASSYDGDYGYTF. The DNA for the CDR3 is TGCGCCAGCAGTTATGACGGCGACTATGGCTACACCTTC.

The V gene is TRBV29-1, the J gene TRBJ2-1; 7 nucleotides align to TRBD2. After removal of 6 bases from V and 4 bases from J, the junction contained 12 bases not matched to a gene. Germline V gene sequence: CDR1 SQVTM, CDR2 ANQGSEA. This CDR3 spans 15 amino acids. The CDR3 is CSVGTPGLQYNEQFF. DNA of the CDR3: TGCAGCGTAGGTACCCCGGGACTACAGTACAATGAGCAGTTCTTC.

CDR3 amino acids: CSVPGRAEAFF. The CDR3 DNA follows: TGCAGCGTGCCGGGGAGGGCTGAAGCTTTCTTT. The genes are TRBV29-1 and TRBJ1-1, with D uncertain. Trimming pared 6 bases from V and 6 bases from J, leaving 11 bases between. Germline V gives CDR1 SQVTM, CDR2 ANQGSEA. The CDR3 length is 11 residues.

This rearrangement joins TRBV24-1 to TRBJ2-7; D remains unclear. The V gene's germline CDR1 is KGHDR and CDR2 SFDVKD. The CDR3 spans 11 residues. V was clipped by 4 bases and J by 9 bases, with 9 bases between them. CDR3: CATSDYVGQYF. CDR3 DNA: TGTGCCACCAGTGACTACGTTGGGCAGTACTTC.

The rearrangement links TRBV15 to TRBJ1-4, with 7 bases lining up with TRBD1. CDR1 and CDR2 (germline): LNHNV, YYDKDF (reference sequence). The CDR3 length is 17 residues. V lost 2 bases to trimming and J lost 0 bases; unmatched junction nucleotides: 6. The DNA for the CDR3 is TGTGCCACCAGCAGACGGACAGGAGGAACAACTAATGAAAAACTGTTTTTT. It codes for CATSRRTGGTTNEKLFF.

This clonotype was recorded at least ten times. The V call is TRBV4-1, the J call TRBJ2-2; TRBD2 is a possible D gene (5 bases). This CDR3 contains 15 residues. The germline CDR1 and CDR2 sequences are MGHRA and YSYEKL. V was trimmed by 3 bases and J by 8 bases, leaving 16 bases between them. The CDR3 sequence is CASSQLIAGGGELFF. The CDR3 region has the DNA TGCGCCAGCAGCCAGCTCATCGCGGGCGGAGGGGAGCTGTTTTTT.

For the CDR3, the DNA is TGTGCCAGCAGCAGGACACCGAACACTGAAGCTTTCTTT. Amino acids: CASSRTPNTEAFF. The genes are TRBV28 and TRBJ1-1, with D perhaps matching TRBD1 (5 bases). V was cut by 6 bases and J by 1 base, with 9 bases left in between. The CDR3 covers 13 residues. Germline assignment: CDR1 MDHEN and CDR2 SYDVKM.

About this clonotype: This CDR3 fails to terminate in the conserved phenylalanine or tryptophan, so it likely reflects a read error. The chain recombines TRBV20-1 with TRBJ2-7, with a possible D match to TRBD1 (6 bases). CDR1 and CDR2 from the germline V gene are DFQATT and SNEGSKA (reference sequence). The CDR3 consists of 13 residues. The V and J ends lost 6 bases and 0 bases respectively, with 12 bases between them. The CDR3 sequence: CSARDIHSYEQYS. In DNA form, the CDR3 reads TGCAGTGCCCGGGACATCCACTCCTACGAGCAGTACTCC.

As to this clonotype: The CDR3 does not end in the conserved phenylalanine or tryptophan, so this is likely a read error. No DNA is shown, since the ends of the CDR3 on it are uncertain; the CDR3 is the one TCRdb lists. The gene calls are TRBV25-1 and TRBJ1-1. The CDR3 contains 8 residues when both ends are counted. Germline V gives CDR1 MGHDK, CDR2 SYGVNS. This CDR3 reads CASQDGRS.

To note about this clonotype: A single base separates this from a much larger clone, so it may be a read error. The chain combines TRBV4-2 with TRBJ2-5; 9 nucleotides align to TRBD2. With V trimmed by 1 base and J by 4 bases, 7 bases remained unmatched. The CDR3 is 16 residues long. Per the germline V gene, CDR1 is LGHNA and CDR2 is YNFKEQ. The CDR3 protein is CASSQGWRGGGETQYF. The CDR3 region has the DNA TGTGCCAGCAGCCAAGGTTGGCGGGGGGGAGGAGAGACCCAGTACTTC.

This clonotype was observed at least ten times. The chain recombines TRBV2 with TRBJ2-5; D tentatively reads TRBD1 or TRBD2 (6 bases each). Trimming removed 7 bases from V and 1 base from J, with 13 bases in between. CDR1 SNHLY and CDR2 FYNNEI come from the germline V gene. This CDR3 comprises 14 residues. CDR3 coding DNA: TGTGCCAGCACCGGGGGACACCTCCAAGAGACCCAGTACTTC. This translates into CASTGGHLQETQYF.

This clonotype was counted many times. The rearrangement links TRBV10-2 to TRBJ1-3; maybe TRBD1 (5 bases). The germline gives CDR1 WSHSY, CDR2 SAAADI. This CDR3 spans 17 amino acids. Trimming pared 0 bases from V and 0 bases from J, leaving 12 bases between. CDR3 residues: CASSESQGVLSGNTIYF. CDR3 DNA: TGCGCCAGCAGTGAGTCCCAAGGGGTCCTCTCTGGAAACACCATATATTTT.

Comment on this clonotype: The conserved phenylalanine or tryptophan is not found at the CDR3 terminus, so this likely reflects a read error. The limits of the CDR3 on the DNA are not certain, so only TCRdb's listed CDR3 is given. This chain links TRBV2 with TRBJ1-1. The CDR3 sequence runs 9 residues, both termini included. CDR1 is SNHLY, CDR2 FYNNEI, per germline. This CDR3 is CASSVGLSI.

This clonotype was observed many times. The rearrangement joins TRBV4-1 to TRBJ1-4, with 8 bases lining up with TRBD1. The germline V gene encodes CDR1 MGHRA and CDR2 YSYEKL. V trimming: 2 bases; J trimming: 6 bases; junction bases outside the gene matches: 5. The CDR3 has 15 amino acids. CDR3 sequence reads: CASSQPDRDHEKLFF. CDR3 bases: TGCGCCAGCAGCCAACCGGACAGGGATCATGAAAAACTGTTTTTT.

This clonotype was picked up one time. The genes are TRBV24-1 and TRBJ2-7; 9 bases map to TRBD1. V was pared by 4 bases and J by 2 bases, with 20 bases of the junction left unmatched. CDR1 is KGHDR and CDR2 is SFDVKD in the germline V gene. This CDR3 region has 20 residues. The CDR3 nucleotides are TGTGCCACCAGTGACCCCGGGACAGGGATTAAATGTTTTTGGGCCTACGAGCAGTACGTC. It is translated as CATSDPGTGIKCFWAYEQYV.

This chain's CDR3 is CSSAGSPGVNEQFF. CDR3 nucleotide sequence: TGCAGCAGCGCGGGAAGTCCGGGGGTCAATGAGCAGTTCTTC. The rearrangement uses TRBV29-1 and TRBJ2-1; D might be TRBD2 (6 bases). Per the germline V gene, CDR1 is SQVTM and CDR2 is ANQGSEA. The V end was cut by 8 bases, the J end by 6 bases, with 20 bases between. The CDR3 spans 14 residues.

In its sample, this clonotype was seen a few times. The chain joins TRBV7-2 to TRBJ1-2, with a weak D call TRBD1 (5 bases). CDR3 length equals 13 residues. V lost 1 base to trimming and J lost 6 bases, with 9 bases between them. The germline CDR1 and CDR2 sequences are SGHTA and FQGNSA. The CDR3 bases are TGTGCCAGCAGCTTAGAGGGGACTAATGGCTACACCTTC. This translates into CASSLEGTNGYTF.